This paragraph covers one T cell receptor (beta chain) sequence. Its recognized antigen is unknown. The cohort comprised some 730 healthy bone marrow donors. At the time of sampling, all cohort members were nominally healthy, though unrecorded immune exposures were likely present. The donor tested CMV seropositive, placing the donor among the approximately 290 seropositive members of the cohort. Every donor gave a peripheral blood sample, and the peripheral blood mononuclear cells from that sample were used for TCR beta sequencing. Genomic DNA extraction from the blood cell samples was performed with the Qiagen DNeasy Blood Extraction Kit. V loses 4 bases, J loses 1 base, and the germline ends lie 11 bases apart. Its CDR3 holds 14 amino acids, cysteine through phenylalanine. Only CDR3 DNA is held: 42 bases, read in frame from base 1. The germline V gene sets CDR1 to SGHVS and CDR2 to FNYEAQ. This sample is drawn from a study of cytomegalovirus exposure and HLA in healthy donors (dated by TCRdb to 2015 to 2018). Regarding the complete study: According to an earlier analysis of a few hundred of the donors, roughly 180 million T cells yielded 120 million or so unique TCR beta sequences and approximately 280 Gb of sequence data. An early release that covered roughly 600 HLA-typed donors contained approximately 300 gigabases of sequencing data and some 87 million unique TCR sequences. Of the roughly 410 genotyped donors, roughly 76% were placed in the genetic ancestry cluster associated with self-reported Caucasian donors. The study aimed to test whether signatures of past pathogen exposure could be identified by cataloging public T cell receptors. Using immunosequencing, the study profiled T cell repertoires from around 680 subjects and related those repertoires to cytomegalovirus serostatus. Along with the approximately 650-subject first cohort, a separate validation cohort of more than 90 different subjects was used. To predict cytomegalovirus infection status, the study combined high-throughput TCR immunosequencing, statistical association of individual TCRs with disease status, and machine learning. A later analysis re-examined previously published TCR beta repertoires from hundreds of donors and added high-resolution HLA genotyping to investigate patterns of TCR occurrence. Rather than using new phenotypic data, the later analysis identified candidate immune exposures from TCR beta sequences and from how often those sequences occurred across donors. An earlier analysis of 587 of the donors used high-throughput TCR beta sequencing to judge whether each TCR beta V gene segment behaved as functional or pseudogenic. Donor age, sex, ethnicity and CMV serostatus were compiled alongside the repertoire data. A later genetic analysis took genome-wide SNP genotypes for about three fifths of the 666 donors and used that subset as a discovery cohort. Every repertoire in the discovery cohort had been generated on one and the same sequencing platform. HLA typing covered class I and class II loci at four-digit resolution. The number of typed donors differed by locus: about 629-630 for A, B, C, DRB1 and DQB1; 522 for DQA1; 600 to 610 for DPA1; and about 450 for DPB1. Because of strong linkage in the cohort, roughly five DR-DQ haplotypes were treated as single units for association and clustering. Among under 450 genotyped donors of the cohort, an average of 235,054 unique TCR beta nucleotide sequences were sequenced per donor, roughly 20% of them non-productive. Overall study results and their limits: A later genetic analysis associated a missense DCLRE1C variant with V-gene and J-gene trimming of TCR beta chains, and an independent cohort replicated the association. In this cohort, only TCR beta chains were sequenced, and detectable features were limited by the absence of alpha or paired-chain data. The classifier was reported to diagnose cytomegalovirus status with high specificity and sensitivity in both the original and validation cohorts. According to a later analysis, TCR association rates differed among HLA loci, with DRB1 alleles showing the most associated TCRs and HLA-C alleles showing the fewest. Because HLA typing was unavailable for some donors at each locus, only the typed subset was used in association tests. Some IMGT-functional V segments, including TRBV6-2 and TRBV6-3, could not be told apart with the 87-base-pair reads, so those segments were excluded. Most CMV-associated TCR beta chains appeared to be HLA-restricted in a later analysis, and the HLA associations seemed to be driven largely by CMV exposure. Presence/absence analyses assumed roughly uniform sequencing depth across donors, an assumption that may not hold. Specific HLA alleles were associated with 15,000 to 20,000 TCR beta sequences at a false discovery rate of 0.05 in a later analysis. Most TCR sequences were observed very rarely across donors, whereas some public TCRs were present in many individuals. Three of the identified cytomegalovirus-associated TCR beta chains were confirmed in vitro to be specific for cytomegalovirus antigens. According to the authors, the approach could potentially be generalized to other disease states and immunological phenotypes. A cluster of highly shared sequence variants was judged likely to be a technical artifact of the sequencing pipeline. In a later analysis, several top co-occurrence clusters were reported to appear linked to parvovirus B19, influenza, CMV and Epstein-Barr virus. The study gave a list of some 150 TCR beta chains associated with cytomegalovirus. A later analysis found that HLA-associated TCR beta chains were more clonally expanded and had lower generation probabilities than equally common non-associated chains. In an earlier analysis of a few hundred of the donors, most TCR beta V segments were observed in productive rearrangements about 90% or about 30% of the time, broadly matching IMGT annotations. Compared with the roughly 720-donor mean, donors in an Asian-associated ancestry cluster had fewer N-insertions in productive TCRs, according to a later genetic analysis. For the cohort, immune exposure information was limited to CMV serostatus. Linkage disequilibrium might explain the correlated functional status among segregating V segments, but an unknown experimental factor could not be excluded. The earlier analysis of nearly 600 of the donors excluded seventeen rarely observed V segments, including chromosome 9 orphons, because counts were too low. Strong co-occurrence of HLA alleles, especially DR and DQ, made assigning TCR associations to individual alleles difficult. A further reported finding was that TCR beta sequences accurately predicted the HLA-A and HLA-B alleles for most subjects in the first cohort.

Preparation of the library involved the immunoSEQ multiplex PCR assay. For the multiplex PCR, a mixture combining 60 forward primers for TCR Vbeta segments and 13 reverse primers for TCR Jbeta segments was used. Amplification of the CDR3 region of rearranged TCR beta genes was performed with a multiplex PCR assay on genomic DNA. Amplified TCR beta libraries were sequenced as 87-base-pair reads on the Illumina HiSeq System. The study's processing was this. A later analysis counted tens of millions of unique TCR beta chains across the 600 to 850 repertoires, and roughly 9.9 million of these chains were shared by at least two donors. A nearest-neighbor algorithm error-corrected the raw reads and collapsed the reads into unique sequences, merging closely related sequences to remove PCR and sequencing errors. Alignment of CDR3 sequences to IMGT reference sequences was used to assign V, D and J gene segments. For a sequence to be retained, at least a six-nucleotide match to both a V gene segment and a J gene segment was required. A rearrangement counted as productive if the CDR3 had no stop codons and remained in frame with V and J, and every other rearrangement counted as non-productive. CDR3 was defined by IMGT convention, running from the second conserved V-encoded cysteine to the conserved J-encoded phenylalanine. Sequences without an unambiguous match to a single V gene segment were excluded from the earlier analysis of almost 600 of the donors. In an earlier analysis of several hundred of the donors, a V segment was called functional when productive rearrangements were above 56.7%, and segregating when the standard deviation between donors exceeded 5%. A statistical classification framework was built for diagnosing cytomegalovirus status from the catalog of TCR beta chain sequences. In a later analysis, V and J genes were assigned by comparing TCR nucleotide sequences against IMGT/GENE-DB human TR gene sequences. The TCRdist pipeline was used in a later analysis to assign CDR3 sequences and most-parsimonious VDJ recombination scenarios. In a later analysis, each TCR beta chain was defined by its CDR3 amino acid sequence together with its V-gene family, and reads lacking a unique V-gene family were excluded. In a later analysis, approximately 590 highly shared, low-generation-probability nucleotide sequences were removed to address suspected cross-contamination and a sequencing artifact. For each public chain, a later analysis derived a clonal expansion index from normalized ranks of inferred template counts within each repertoire. In a later analysis, generation probabilities were computed with a VDJ recombination model fitted to out-of-frame rearrangements, and the resulting probabilities were checked against IGoR. A later analysis scored TCR-TCR, TCR-HLA and TCR-CMV co-occurrence with hypergeometric tests, applying a repertoire-size bias correction to TCR pairs. To estimate false discovery rates, a later analysis permuted the HLA or CMV assignments 20 times. A later analysis grouped co-occurring TCRs with DBSCAN, adding TCRdist sequence similarity when clustering within HLA-allele-positive subsets. Repertoires with fewer than 30,000 or more than 120,000 public chains, plus five repertoires with anomalous nucleotide sharing, were excluded from co-occurrence clustering. As stored in TCRdb, this immuneACCESS dataset retains in-frame rearrangements with V and J assigned. A fraction of the clones does not appear; measured against another copy, unresolved V genes explain less than half of the discrepancy, and the remainder lacks a known reason. That table gives V, J and clone size, and the DNA gave D and trimming. The sample table records fewer than 250,000 clones. Together, the top ten hold under 1% of the sample.

The source of this sequence is a woman between 25 and 40 years old in good health and CMV-seropositive. The sequenced sample was PBMCs. The rearranged chain carries TRBV7-6 and TRBJ2-7, and TRBD2 may be the D gene, going by 5 matching bases. The DNA sequence follows: TGTGCCAGCAGCTCCGGCGGGTTTTCCTACGAGCAGTACTTC. This translates into CASSSGGFSYEQYF. This CDR3, with the reference TRBV7-6 and TRBJ2-7 proteins standing in past its ends, gives the full variable domain GAGVSQSPRYKVTKRGQDVALRCDPISGHVSLYWYRQALGQGPEFLTYFNYEAQQDKSGLPNDRFSAERPEGSISTLTIQRTEQRDSAMYRCASSSGGFSYEQYFGPGTRLTVT.